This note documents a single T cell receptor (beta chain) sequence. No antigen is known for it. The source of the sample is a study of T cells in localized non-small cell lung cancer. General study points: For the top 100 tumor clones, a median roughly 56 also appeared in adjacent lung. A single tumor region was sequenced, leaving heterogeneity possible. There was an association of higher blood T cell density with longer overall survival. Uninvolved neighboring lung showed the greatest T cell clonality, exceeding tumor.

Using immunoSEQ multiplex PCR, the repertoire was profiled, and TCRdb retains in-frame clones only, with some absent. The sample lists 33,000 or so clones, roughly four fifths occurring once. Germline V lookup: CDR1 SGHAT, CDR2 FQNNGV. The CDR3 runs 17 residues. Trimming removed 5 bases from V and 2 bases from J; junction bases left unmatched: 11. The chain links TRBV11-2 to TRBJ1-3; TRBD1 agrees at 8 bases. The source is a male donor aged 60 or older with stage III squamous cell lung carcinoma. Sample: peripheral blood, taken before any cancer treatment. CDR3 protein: CASSAKDRVFPGNTIYF. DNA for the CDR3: TGTGCCAGCAGCGCTAAGGACAGGGTTTTTCCTGGAAACACCATATATTTT.